This TCR beta chain was profiled in a study of T cells in Graves' hyperthyroidism and ophthalmopathy (dated by TCRdb to between 2018 and 2020). Background for the entire study: Peripheral blood samples were taken at the time of initial diagnosis, prior to any treatment. A discovery cohort of about a hundred patients, approximately 44 with Graves' ophthalmopathy and roughly 59 with stable Graves' hyperthyroidism, was used to find distinguishing TCR V-J signatures. Prospective prediction of ophthalmopathy was tested in an independent validation cohort consisting of 18 hyperthyroidism patients and approximately 16 patients who later progressed to ophthalmopathy. The roughly 91 discovery patients were randomly divided into training and test sets at a 7:3 ratio. In about six Graves' hyperthyroidism patients, the study also compared T-cell repertoires from thyroid tissue with T-cell repertoires from blood. After blood sampling, hyperthyroidism patients were treated with methimazole at a starting dose of 30 mg daily, and ophthalmopathy patients were treated with high-dose intravenous methylprednisolone. TCR Vbeta CDR3 sequencing of 120 to 150 peripheral blood samples (under 45 ophthalmopathy, 75 hyperthyroidism and about 17 progressor patients) is reported in the paper.

V is shortened by 2 bases, J by 7 bases, and the region joining them spans 18 bases. From a lookup of the germline V gene, CDR1 and CDR2 are SQVTM and ANQGSEA. The CDR3 starts with the cysteine, ends with the phenylalanine, and has 14 residues. This entry keeps only the CDR3 DNA: 42 bases, framed from base 1. The TCR beta CDR3 regions were amplified from RNA transcripts. A first-round RT-PCR of the TCR CDR3 used the HTBI primer set with the Qiagen OneStep RT-PCR kit. A second multiplex PCR round built the libraries, followed by size selection and purification. Paired-end sequencing of the libraries was performed with 100 bp reads on an Illumina HiSeq2000. In the source study's methods: SOAPnuke was used to process the raw data, with reads discarded if the reads contained adapters or uncalled bases, had a mean Phred below 15, or lacked an exact constant-primer or identifier match. High-quality paired reads were merged using COPE v1.2.5, and each unique nucleotide sequence was defined as a clonotype. Clonotypes were aligned to IMGT TRBV, TRBD and TRBJ reference segments using MiTCR v1.1. Only V-J combinations with frequency above 0.0001, covering roughly 99% of repertoires, were analysed. The TCS score was defined as F50 (clonal expansion) divided by E x V (chaos), with BLOSUM62-based TCRdist calculated between CDR3 peptides within each V-J. Welch's t-statistics and random forest reduced several hundred V-J features to 10 to 15, which were used in a naive Bayes classifier (R e1071). TCRdb reworked the public reads: Q25 trimming with fastp, MiXCR clone assembly, productive beta chains retained. Each CDR3 protein gets just one entry, which takes the most common genes and DNA from the rows behind it. TCRdb's processing, not the authors' own work, is the source of the V and J calls. The sample profile shows hundreds of thousands of distinct CDR3 sequences; approximately 15% of them were found once. The ten most abundant clones make up 30% to 35% of the sample.

Turning to this clonotype: The clone's antigen remains unknown. No base qualities exist here, and no much larger clone lies one base off it.

Study-wide findings and limitations: Sample size was not statistically predetermined, and investigators were not blinded to group allocation. In validation, progression to ophthalmopathy was predicted by the model with 70.59% sensitivity and under 85% specificity, a median of approximately 6.5 months before onset. In cross-validation, a model built on a 13 V-J signature told ophthalmopathy apart from stable hyperthyroidism with under 90% sensitivity and about 81% specificity, and in testing the same model reached 80%/75%. Most expanded thyroid clonotypes (frequency above 0.001) were also detected in blood, suggesting blood repertoires may reflect thyroid immune responses.

Graves' hyperthyroidism was defined as stable when no progression to ophthalmopathy occurred over 18 months of follow-up. Hyperthyroidism patients were newly diagnosed, with disease duration under 2 months, and aged 18 to 65 years. The study excluded patients with uncontrolled infections, other autoimmune diseases, pregnancy or lactation. Diagnoses were established on the basis of clinical symptoms, serum thyroxine and TRAb, thyroid ultrasound, and orbital computed tomography. PBMCs were separated from 10 ml of fresh peripheral blood using Ficoll-Paque density gradient centrifugation. Total RNA was extracted using Trizol reagent, and RNA quality was assessed on an Agilent 2100 Bioanalyzer.

Input material: blood. The sequence was obtained from a woman younger than 45 with Graves' hyperthyroidism. This receptor chain uses TRBV29-1 and TRBJ2-7; the best D guess is TRBD2, with 6 bases matching. The CDR3 region reads CSVESTSWDWEQYF. The DNA reads TGCAGCGTTGAATCCACTAGCTGGGACTGGGAGCAGTACTTC.